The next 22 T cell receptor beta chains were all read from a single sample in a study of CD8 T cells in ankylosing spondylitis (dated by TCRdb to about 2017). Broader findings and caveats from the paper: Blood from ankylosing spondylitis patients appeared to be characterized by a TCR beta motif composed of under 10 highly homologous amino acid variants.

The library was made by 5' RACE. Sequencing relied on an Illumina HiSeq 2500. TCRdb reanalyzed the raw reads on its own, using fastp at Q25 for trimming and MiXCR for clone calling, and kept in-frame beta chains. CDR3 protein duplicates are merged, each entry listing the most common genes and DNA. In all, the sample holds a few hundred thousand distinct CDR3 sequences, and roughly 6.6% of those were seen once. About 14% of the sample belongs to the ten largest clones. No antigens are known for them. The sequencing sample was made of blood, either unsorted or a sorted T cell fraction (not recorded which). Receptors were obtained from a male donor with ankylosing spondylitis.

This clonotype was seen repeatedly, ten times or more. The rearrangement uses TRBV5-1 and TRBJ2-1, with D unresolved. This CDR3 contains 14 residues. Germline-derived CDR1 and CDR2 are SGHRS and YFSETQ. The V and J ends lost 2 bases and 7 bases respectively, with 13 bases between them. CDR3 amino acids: CASSFSGRENEQFF. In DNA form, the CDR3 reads TGCGCCAGCAGCTTCTCGGGCCGCGAGAATGAGCAGTTCTTC.

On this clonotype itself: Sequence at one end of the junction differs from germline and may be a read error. For the CDR3, the DNA is TGTTCCAGCAGCTTAAGTCGGGACGCCCTCAATGAGCAGTTCTTC. Its protein product is CSSSLSRDALNEQFF. The V call is TRBV7-2, the J call TRBJ2-1; D tentatively reads TRBD1 or TRBD2 (5 bases each). The CDR3 sequence is 15 residues long. Germline-derived CDR1 and CDR2 are SGHTA and FQGNSA.

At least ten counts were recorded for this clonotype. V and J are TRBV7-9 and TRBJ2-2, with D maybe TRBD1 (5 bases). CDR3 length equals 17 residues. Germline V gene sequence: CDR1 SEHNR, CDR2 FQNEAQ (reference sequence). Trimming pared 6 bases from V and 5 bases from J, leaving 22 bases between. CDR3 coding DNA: TGTGCCAGCAGAACACCACTGGCAGGGTTCGGAACCGGGGAGCTGTTTTTT. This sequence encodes CASRTPLAGFGTGELFF.

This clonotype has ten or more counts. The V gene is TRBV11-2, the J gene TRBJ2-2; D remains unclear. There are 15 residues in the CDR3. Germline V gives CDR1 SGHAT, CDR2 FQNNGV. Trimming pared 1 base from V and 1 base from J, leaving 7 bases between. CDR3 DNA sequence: TGTGCCAGCAGCTTAGCATGGGGGAACACCGGGGAGCTGTTTTTT. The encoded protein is CASSLAWGNTGELFF. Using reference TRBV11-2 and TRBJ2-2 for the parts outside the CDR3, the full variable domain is EAGVAQSPRYKIIEKRQSVAFWCNPISGHATLYWYQQILGQGPKLLIQFQNNGVVDDSQLPKDRFSAERLKGVDSTLKIQPAKLEDSAVYLCASSLAWGNTGELFFGEGSRLTVL.

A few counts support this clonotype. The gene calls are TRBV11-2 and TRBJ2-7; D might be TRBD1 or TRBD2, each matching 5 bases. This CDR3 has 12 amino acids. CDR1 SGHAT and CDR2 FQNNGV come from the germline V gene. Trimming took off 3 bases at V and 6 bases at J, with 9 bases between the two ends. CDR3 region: CASSFGASEQYF. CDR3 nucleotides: TGTGCCAGCAGCTTCGGGGCTAGCGAGCAGTACTTC. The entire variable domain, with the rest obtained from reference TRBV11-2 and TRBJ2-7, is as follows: EAGVAQSPRYKIIEKRQSVAFWCNPISGHATLYWYQQILGQGPKLLIQFQNNGVVDDSQLPKDRFSAERLKGVDSTLKIQPAKLEDSAVYLCASSFGASEQYFGPGTRLTVT.

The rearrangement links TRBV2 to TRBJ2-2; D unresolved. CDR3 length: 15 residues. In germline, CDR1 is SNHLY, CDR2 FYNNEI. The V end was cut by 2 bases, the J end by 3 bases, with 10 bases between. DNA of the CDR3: TGTGCCAGCAGTGAATGGGCAGCCGACACCGGGGAGCTGTTTTTT. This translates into CASSEWAADTGELFF.

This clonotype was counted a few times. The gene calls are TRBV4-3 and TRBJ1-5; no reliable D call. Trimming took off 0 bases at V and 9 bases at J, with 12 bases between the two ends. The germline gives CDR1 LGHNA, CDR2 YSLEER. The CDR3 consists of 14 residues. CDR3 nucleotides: TGCGCCAGCAGCCAAGAAACGAGGACTGGGCCCCAGCATTTT. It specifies CASSQETRTGPQHF.

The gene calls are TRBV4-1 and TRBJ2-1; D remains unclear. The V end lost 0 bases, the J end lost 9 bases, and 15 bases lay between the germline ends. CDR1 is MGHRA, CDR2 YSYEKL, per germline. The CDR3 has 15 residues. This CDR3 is CASSQDLRPSSEQFF. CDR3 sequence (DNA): TGCGCCAGCAGCCAAGATCTACGCCCATCCAGTGAGCAGTTCTTC.

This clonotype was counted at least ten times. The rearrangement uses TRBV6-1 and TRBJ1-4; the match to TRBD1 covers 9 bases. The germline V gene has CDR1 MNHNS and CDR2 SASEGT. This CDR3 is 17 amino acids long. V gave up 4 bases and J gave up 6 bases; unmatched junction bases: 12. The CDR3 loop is CASSGPGQGEVDEKLFF. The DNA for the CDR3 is TGTGCCAGCAGTGGACCGGGACAGGGAGAGGTGGATGAAAAACTGTTTTTT.

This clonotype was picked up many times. The CDR3, as DNA: TGTGCCAGCAGCCGACGGACGAACTCCTACAATGAGCAGTTCTTC. Amino acid sequence: CASSRRTNSYNEQFF. The V call is TRBV14, the J call TRBJ2-1, with unresolved D. Germline CDR1 is SGHDN and CDR2 is FVKESK. This CDR3 contains 15 residues. V was trimmed by 4 bases and J by 0 bases, leaving 10 bases between them. The full variable domain, in which reference TRBV14 and TRBJ2-1 provide the parts outside the CDR3, is EAGVTQFPSHSVIEKGQTVTLRCDPISGHDNLYWYRRVMGKEIKFLLHFVKESKQDESGMPNNRFLAERTGGTYSTLKVQPAELEDSGVYFCASSRRTNSYNEQFFGPGTRLTVL.

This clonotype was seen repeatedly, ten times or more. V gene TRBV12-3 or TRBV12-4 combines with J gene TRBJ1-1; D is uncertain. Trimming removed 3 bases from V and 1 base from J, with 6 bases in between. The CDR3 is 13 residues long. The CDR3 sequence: CASSLIKNTEAFF. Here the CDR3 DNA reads TGTGCCAGCAGTTTGATAAAGAACACTGAAGCTTTCTTT.

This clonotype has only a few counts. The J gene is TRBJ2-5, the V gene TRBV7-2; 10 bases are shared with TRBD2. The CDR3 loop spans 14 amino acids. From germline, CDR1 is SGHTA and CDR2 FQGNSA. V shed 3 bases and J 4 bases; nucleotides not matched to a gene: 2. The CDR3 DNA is TGTGCCAGCAGCTTCCGACTAGCGGGAGAGACCCAGTACTTC. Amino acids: CASSFRLAGETQYF.

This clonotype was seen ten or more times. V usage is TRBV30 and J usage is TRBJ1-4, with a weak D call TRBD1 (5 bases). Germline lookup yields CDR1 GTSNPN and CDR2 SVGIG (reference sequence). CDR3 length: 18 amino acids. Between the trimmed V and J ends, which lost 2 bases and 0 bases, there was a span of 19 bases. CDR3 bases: TGTGCCTGGAGTTGGAGGGGTCTCGGACGTGCAACTAATGAAAAACTGTTTTTT. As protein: CAWSWRGLGRATNEKLFF.

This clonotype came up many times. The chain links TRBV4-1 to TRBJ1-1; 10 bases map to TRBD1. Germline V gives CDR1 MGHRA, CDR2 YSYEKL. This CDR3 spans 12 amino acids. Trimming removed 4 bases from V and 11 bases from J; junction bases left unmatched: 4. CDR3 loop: CASSRGTGAAFF. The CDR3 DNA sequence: TGCGCCAGCAGCCGAGGGACAGGGGCCGCTTTCTTT.

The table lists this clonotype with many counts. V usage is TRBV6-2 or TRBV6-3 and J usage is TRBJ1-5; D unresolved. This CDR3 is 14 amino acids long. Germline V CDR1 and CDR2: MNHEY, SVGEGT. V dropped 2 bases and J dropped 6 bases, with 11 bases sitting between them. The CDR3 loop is CASSYGVGTQPQHF. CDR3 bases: TGTGCCAGCAGTTACGGGGTGGGCACTCAGCCCCAGCATTTT.

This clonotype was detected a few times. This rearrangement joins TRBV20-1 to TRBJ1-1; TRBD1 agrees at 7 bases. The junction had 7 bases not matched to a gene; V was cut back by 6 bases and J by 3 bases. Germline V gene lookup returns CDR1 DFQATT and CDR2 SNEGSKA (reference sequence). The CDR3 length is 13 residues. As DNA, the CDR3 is TGCAGTGCATGTGACAGGGCTGACACTGAAGCTTTCTTT. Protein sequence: CSACDRADTEAFF.

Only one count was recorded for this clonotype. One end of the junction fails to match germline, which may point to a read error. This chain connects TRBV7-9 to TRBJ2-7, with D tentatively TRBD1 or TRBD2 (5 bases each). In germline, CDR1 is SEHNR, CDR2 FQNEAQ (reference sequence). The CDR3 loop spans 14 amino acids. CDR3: CAGSSLGDSYEQYF. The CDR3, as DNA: TGTGCCGGCAGCTCCCTGGGGGATTCCTACGAGCAGTACTTC.

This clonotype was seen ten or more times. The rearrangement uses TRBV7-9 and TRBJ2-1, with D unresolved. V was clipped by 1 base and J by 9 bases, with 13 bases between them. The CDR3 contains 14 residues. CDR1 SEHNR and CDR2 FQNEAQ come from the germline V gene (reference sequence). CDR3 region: CASSLGSQVGEQFF. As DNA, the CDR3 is TGTGCCAGCAGCTTAGGGTCACAAGTGGGTGAGCAGTTCTTC.

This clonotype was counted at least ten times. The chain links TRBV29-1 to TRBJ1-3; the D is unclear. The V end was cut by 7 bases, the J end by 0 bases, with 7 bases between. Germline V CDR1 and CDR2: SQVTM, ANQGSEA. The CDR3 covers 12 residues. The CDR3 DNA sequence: TGCAGCGCCTGCCTCTCTGGAAACACCATATATTTT. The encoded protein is CSACLSGNTIYF.

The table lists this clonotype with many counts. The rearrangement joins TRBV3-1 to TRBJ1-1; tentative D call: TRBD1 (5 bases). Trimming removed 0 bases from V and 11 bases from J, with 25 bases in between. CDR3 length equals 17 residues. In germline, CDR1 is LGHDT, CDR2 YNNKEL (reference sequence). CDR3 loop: CASSQDYGRTGGIVAFF. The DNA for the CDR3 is TGTGCCAGCAGCCAAGATTACGGTAGGACCGGGGGAATAGTGGCTTTCTTT.

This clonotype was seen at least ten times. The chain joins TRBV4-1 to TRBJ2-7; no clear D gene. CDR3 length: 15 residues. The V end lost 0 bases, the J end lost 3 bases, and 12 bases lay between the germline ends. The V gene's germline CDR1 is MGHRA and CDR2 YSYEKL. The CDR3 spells CASSQDTAGGYEQYF. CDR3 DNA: TGCGCCAGCAGCCAAGATACGGCTGGCGGCTACGAGCAGTACTTC.

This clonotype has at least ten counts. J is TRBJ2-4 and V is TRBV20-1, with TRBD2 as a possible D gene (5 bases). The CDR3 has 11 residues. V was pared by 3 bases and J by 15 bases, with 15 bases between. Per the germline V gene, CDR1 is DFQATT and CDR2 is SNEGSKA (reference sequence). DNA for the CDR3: TGCAGTGCTAGGGAGGCCCCGGGCTGGTACTTC. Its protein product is CSAREAPGWYF.